The rows below give T cell receptor beta chains drawn from one sample of a study of T cell responses to AZD1222 COVID-19 vaccine. Sequenced by immunoSEQ multiplex PCR; TCRdb stores in-frame clones only, minus some. This table holds 77,000 or so clones, approximately 90% found once. The source was peripheral blood, collected 28 days after the second AZD1222 dose. These TCRs come from an adult who received the AZD1222 COVID-19 vaccine. Both conserved end residues are part of each CDR3. Each record gives: J gene, clone size, D gene, V gene, CDR3 protein, CDR3 DNA. D genes are given only for firm matches. The listing skips clone size in some rows; elsewhere it reads once, few, many or a size class.

TRBJ1-2	large	.	TRBV30	CAWDSLWRRNYGYTF	TGTGCCTGGGACTCCCTATGGAGGCGTAACTATGGCTACACCTTC
TRBJ1-3	.	.	TRBV19	CASSVGREDTIYF	TGTGCCAGTAGTGTTGGACGGGAGGACACCATATATTTT
TRBJ2-1	.	TRBD1	TRBV9	CASSVGQGSAGNEQFF	TGTGCCAGCAGCGTAGGACAGGGGTCGGCTGGGAATGAGCAGTTCTTC
TRBJ2-1	.	.	TRBV7-2	CASSLGSWAGENEQFF	TGTGCCAGCAGCTTAGGTTCTTGGGCAGGGGAGAATGAGCAGTTCTTC
TRBJ1-4	.	.	TRBV28	CASSPLRLEKLFF	TGTGCCAGCAGTCCACTCCGCCTAGAAAAACTGTTTTTT
TRBJ2-1	.	TRBD2	TRBV29-1	CSVEVGPWTSGARNNEQFF	TGCAGCGTTGAAGTTGGCCCTTGGACTAGCGGCGCCCGGAACAATGAGCAGTTCTTC
TRBJ2-1	.	.	TRBV15	CATSREKSMAWNEQFF	TGTGCCACCAGCAGAGAGAAATCCATGGCTTGGAATGAGCAGTTCTTC
TRBJ2-4	.	TRBD2	TRBV3-1/TRBV3-2	CASSQLTSGSVGKNIQYF	TGTGCCAGCAGCCAACTGACTAGCGGGAGTGTAGGCAAAAACATTCAGTACTTC
TRBJ1-4	.	.	TRBV6-5	CASRAGVTGEKLFF	TGTGCCAGTCGCGCGGGGGTTACCGGGGAAAAACTGTTTTTT
TRBJ2-1	.	.	TRBV2	CASTDQGLHNEQFF	TGTGCCAGCACCGATCAGGGCCTACACAATGAGCAGTTCTTC
TRBJ2-1	.	.	TRBV3-1/TRBV3-2	CASSRNWGDEQFF	TGTGCCAGCAGCCGCAACTGGGGGGATGAGCAGTTCTTC
TRBJ1-1	.	.	TRBV6-1	CASSELTGEAFF	TGTGCCAGCAGTGAATTAACAGGGGAAGCTTTCTTT
TRBJ2-5	.	.	TRBV19	CASSIVTDKETQYF	TGTGCCAGTAGTATAGTAACCGATAAGGAGACCCAGTACTTC
TRBJ2-1	few	TRBD2	TRBV5-1	CASSPLAGEYNEQFF	TGCGCCAGCAGCCCCCTAGCGGGAGAATACAATGAGCAGTTCTTC
TRBJ2-5	.	TRBD2	TRBV28	CASSGSGGPETQYF	TGTGCCAGCAGTGGGTCGGGGGGGCCGGAGACCCAGTACTTC
TRBJ1-1	.	.	TRBV15	CATSGSYGQLARNTEAFF	TGTGCCACCAGCGGCTCTTACGGACAACTGGCAAGGAACACTGAAGCTTTCTTT
TRBJ2-7	.	.	TRBV5-6	CASSSPAASGSYEQYF	TGTGCCAGCAGCTCGCCGGCCGCTTCGGGTTCCTACGAGCAGTACTTC
TRBJ1-2	.	TRBD1	TRBV27	CATLPRWQGDYGYTF	TGTGCCACCCTACCGAGGTGGCAGGGGGACTATGGCTACACCTTC
TRBJ1-3	.	.	TRBV29-1	CSGITVSGNTIYF	TGCAGCGGGATCACGGTGTCCGGAAACACCATATATTTT
TRBJ1-1	.	.	TRBV29-1	CSVARQSTEAFF	TGCAGCGTTGCCCGGCAGAGCACTGAAGCTTTCTTT
TRBJ2-1	few	.	TRBV19	CASKDGGVYNEQFF	TGTGCCAGTAAGGACGGAGGTGTCTACAATGAGCAGTTCTTC
TRBJ1-5	.	.	TRBV7-8	CASSLLAGTEYSNQPQHF	TGTGCCAGCAGCTTATTAGCTGGGACTGAGTATAGCAATCAGCCCCAGCATTTT
TRBJ2-1	.	.	TRBV3-1/TRBV3-2	CASSQSPPEQFF	TGTGCCAGCAGCCAATCTCCCCCTGAGCAGTTCTTC
TRBJ2-1	.	TRBD2	TRBV5-4	CASSSTSGGGNEQFF	TGTGCCAGCAGCTCTACTAGCGGGGGGGGCAATGAGCAGTTCTTC
TRBJ1-1	.	.	TRBV7-9	CASSFLSTEAFF	TGTGCCAGCAGCTTCTTGAGCACTGAAGCTTTCTTT
TRBJ2-7	.	TRBD2	TRBV18	CASSPASGRANPYEQYF	TGTGCCAGCTCACCGGCTAGCGGGAGGGCCAACCCCTACGAGCAGTACTTC
TRBJ2-7	.	TRBD1	TRBV5-4	CASSLPGQGNEQYF	TGTGCCAGCAGTTTACCGGGACAGGGGAACGAGCAGTACTTC